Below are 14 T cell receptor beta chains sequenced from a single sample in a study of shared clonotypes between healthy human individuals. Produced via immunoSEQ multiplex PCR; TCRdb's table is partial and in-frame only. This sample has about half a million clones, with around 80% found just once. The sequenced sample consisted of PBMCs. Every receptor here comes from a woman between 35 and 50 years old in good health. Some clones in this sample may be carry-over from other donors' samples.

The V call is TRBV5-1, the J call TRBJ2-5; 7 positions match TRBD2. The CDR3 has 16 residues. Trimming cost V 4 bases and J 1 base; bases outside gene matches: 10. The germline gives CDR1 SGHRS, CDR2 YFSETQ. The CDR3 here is CASSTGLVEAQETQYF. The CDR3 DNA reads TGCGCCAGCAGCACAGGACTAGTGGAGGCCCAAGAGACCCAGTACTTC.

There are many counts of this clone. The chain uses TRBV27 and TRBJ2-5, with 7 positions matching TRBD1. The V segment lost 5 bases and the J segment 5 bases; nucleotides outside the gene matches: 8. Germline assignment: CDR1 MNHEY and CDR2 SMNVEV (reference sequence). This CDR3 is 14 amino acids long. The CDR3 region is CASSRTTGLETQYF. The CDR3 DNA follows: TGTGCCAGCAGTCGAACGACAGGGTTGGAGACCCAGTACTTC.

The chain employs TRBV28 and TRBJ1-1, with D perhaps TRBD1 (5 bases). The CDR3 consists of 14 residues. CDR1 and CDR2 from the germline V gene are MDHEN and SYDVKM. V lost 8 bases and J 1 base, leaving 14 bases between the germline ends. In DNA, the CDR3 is TGTGCCAGCGGCGGCGACAGATCGAACACTGAAGCTTTCTTT. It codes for CASGGDRSNTEAFF.

The CDR3 region has the DNA TGTGCCAGCAGTGAGCTAGCCTACCAGTTCTTC. Its translation: CASSELAYQFF. V usage is TRBV2 and J usage is TRBJ2-1, with D maybe TRBD2 (5 bases). The CDR3 loop spans 11 amino acids. The V gene lost 3 bases and the J gene lost 13 bases, with 10 bases spanning the gap. Germline V gene sequence: CDR1 SNHLY, CDR2 FYNNEI.

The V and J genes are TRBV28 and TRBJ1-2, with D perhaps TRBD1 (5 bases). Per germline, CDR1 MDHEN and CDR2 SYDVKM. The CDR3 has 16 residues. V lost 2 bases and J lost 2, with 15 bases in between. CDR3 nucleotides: TGTGCCAGCAGTTTAGGACGGGACTCCTCCAACTATGGCTACACCTTC. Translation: CASSLGRDSSNYGYTF.

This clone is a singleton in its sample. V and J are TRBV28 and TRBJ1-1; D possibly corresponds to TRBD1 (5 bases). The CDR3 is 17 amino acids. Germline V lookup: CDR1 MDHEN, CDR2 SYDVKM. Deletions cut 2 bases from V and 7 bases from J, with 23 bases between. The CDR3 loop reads CASSLPSPLTGESEAFF. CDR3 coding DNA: TGTGCCAGCAGTTTACCTAGCCCTCTTACAGGAGAGAGTGAAGCTTTCTTT.

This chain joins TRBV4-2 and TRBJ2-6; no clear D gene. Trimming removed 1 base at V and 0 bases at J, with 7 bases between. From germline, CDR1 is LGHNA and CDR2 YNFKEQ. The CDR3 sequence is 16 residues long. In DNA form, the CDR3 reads TGTGCCAGCAGCCAAGCACTCAGCTCTGGGGCCAACGTCCTGACTTTC. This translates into CASSQALSSGANVLTF.

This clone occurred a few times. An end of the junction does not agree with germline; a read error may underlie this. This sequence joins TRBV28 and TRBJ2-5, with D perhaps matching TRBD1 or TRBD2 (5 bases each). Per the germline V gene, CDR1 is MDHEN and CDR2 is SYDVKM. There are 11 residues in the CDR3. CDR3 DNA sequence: TGTGCCAGCAGCCGAACCGGGACCCGGTACTTC. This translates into CASSRTGTRYF. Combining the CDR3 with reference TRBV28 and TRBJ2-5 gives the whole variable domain DVKVTQSSRYLVKRTGEKVFLECVQDMDHENMFWYRQDPGLGLRLIYFSYDVKMKEKGDIPEGYSVSREKKERFSLILESASTNQTSMYLCASSRTGTRYFGPGTRLLVL.

The CDR3 region is CASSYSGSRGETQYF. The DNA for the CDR3 is TGTGCCAGCAGTTATTCTGGCTCCCGGGGAGAGACCCAGTACTTC. The chain couples TRBV6-5 to TRBJ2-5, with D possibly matching TRBD2 (5 bases). Trimming left V 3 bases short and J 4 bases short, with 15 bases between. The CDR3 totals 15 residues. Germline V lookup: CDR1 MNHEY, CDR2 SVGAGI.

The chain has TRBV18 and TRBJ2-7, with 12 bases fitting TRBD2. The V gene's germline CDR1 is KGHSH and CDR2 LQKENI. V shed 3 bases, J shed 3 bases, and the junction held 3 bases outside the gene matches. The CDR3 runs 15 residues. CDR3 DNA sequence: TGTGCCAGCTCACCGGGGACTAGCGGGCTCTACGAGCAGTACTTC. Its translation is CASSPGTSGLYEQYF.

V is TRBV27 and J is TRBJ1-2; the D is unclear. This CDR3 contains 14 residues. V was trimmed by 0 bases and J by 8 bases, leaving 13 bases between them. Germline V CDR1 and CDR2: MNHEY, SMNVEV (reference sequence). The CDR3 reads CASSLSHLPGGYTF. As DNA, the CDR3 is TGTGCCAGCAGTTTATCACATCTCCCCGGGGGCTACACCTTC.

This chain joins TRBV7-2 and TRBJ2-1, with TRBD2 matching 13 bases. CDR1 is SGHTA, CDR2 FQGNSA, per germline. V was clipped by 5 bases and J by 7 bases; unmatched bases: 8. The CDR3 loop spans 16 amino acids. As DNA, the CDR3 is TGTGCCAGCAGCCATCGGACTAGCGGGAGCGGGAATGAGCAGTTCTTC. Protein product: CASSHRTSGSGNEQFF.

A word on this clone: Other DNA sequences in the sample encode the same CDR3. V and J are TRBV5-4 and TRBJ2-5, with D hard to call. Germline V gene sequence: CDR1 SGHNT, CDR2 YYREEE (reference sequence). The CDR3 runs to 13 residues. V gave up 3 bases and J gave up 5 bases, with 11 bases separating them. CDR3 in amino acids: CASSSTARETQYF. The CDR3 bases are TGTGCCAGCAGCTCAACGGCCCGGGAGACCCAGTACTTC.

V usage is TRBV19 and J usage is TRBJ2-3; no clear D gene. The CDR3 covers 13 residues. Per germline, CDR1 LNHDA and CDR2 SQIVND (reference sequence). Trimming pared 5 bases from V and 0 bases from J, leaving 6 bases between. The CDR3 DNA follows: TGTGCCAGTAGTCTGGACAGCACAGATACGCAGTATTTT. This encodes CASSLDSTDTQYF.